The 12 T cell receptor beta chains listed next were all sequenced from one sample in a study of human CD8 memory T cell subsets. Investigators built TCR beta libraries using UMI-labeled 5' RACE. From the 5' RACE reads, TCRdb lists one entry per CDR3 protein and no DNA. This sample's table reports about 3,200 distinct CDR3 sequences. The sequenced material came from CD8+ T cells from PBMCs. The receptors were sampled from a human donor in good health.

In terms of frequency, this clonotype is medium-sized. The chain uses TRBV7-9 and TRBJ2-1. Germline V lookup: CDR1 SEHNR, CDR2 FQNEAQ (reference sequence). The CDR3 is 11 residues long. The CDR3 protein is CASSPIGEQFF.

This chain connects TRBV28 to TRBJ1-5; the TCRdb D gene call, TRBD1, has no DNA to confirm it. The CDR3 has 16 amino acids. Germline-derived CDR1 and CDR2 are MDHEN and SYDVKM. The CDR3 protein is CASSFWTGGADQPQHF. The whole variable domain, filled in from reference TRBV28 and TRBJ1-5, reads DVKVTQSSRYLVKRTGEKVFLECVQDMDHENMFWYRQDPGLGLRLIYFSYDVKMKEKGDIPEGYSVSREKKERFSLILESASTNQTSMYLCASSFWTGGADQPQHFGDGTRLSIL.

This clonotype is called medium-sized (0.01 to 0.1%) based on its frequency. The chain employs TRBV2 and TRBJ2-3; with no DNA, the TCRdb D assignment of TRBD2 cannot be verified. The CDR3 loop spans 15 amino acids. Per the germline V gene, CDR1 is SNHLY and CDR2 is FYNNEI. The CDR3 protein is CASRRLAGTTDTQYF.

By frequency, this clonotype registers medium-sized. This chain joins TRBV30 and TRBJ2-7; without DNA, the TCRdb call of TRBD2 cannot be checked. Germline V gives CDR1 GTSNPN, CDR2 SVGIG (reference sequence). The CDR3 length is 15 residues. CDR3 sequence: CAWSPSDGRPYEQYF.

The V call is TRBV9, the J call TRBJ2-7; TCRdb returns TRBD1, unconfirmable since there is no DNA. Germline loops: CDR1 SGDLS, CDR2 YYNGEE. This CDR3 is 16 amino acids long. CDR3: CASSVADSPYPYEQYF.

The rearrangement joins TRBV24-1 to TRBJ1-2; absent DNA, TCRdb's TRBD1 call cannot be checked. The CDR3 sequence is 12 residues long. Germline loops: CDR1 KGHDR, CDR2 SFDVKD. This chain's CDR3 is CATKSPGAGYTF.

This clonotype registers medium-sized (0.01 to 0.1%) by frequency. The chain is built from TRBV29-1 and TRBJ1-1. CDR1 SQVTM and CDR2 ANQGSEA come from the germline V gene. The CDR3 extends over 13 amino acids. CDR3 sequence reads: CSVRTLTNTEAFF.

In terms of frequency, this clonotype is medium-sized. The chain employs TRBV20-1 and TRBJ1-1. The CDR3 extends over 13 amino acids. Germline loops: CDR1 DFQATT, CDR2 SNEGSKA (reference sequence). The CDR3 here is CSARRLQNTEAFF.

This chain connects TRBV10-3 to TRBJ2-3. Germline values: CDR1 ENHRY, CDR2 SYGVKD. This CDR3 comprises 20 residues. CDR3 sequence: CAISESVSSHQATYTDTQYF.

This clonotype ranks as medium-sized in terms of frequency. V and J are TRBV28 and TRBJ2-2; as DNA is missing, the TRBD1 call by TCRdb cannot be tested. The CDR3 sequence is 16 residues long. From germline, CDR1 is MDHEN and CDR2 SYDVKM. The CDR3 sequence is CASSWTGGPGTGELFF.

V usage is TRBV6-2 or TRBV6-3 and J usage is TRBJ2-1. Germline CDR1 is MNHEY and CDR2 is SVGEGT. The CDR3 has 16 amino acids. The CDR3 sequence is CASSRIGFIDDNEQFF.

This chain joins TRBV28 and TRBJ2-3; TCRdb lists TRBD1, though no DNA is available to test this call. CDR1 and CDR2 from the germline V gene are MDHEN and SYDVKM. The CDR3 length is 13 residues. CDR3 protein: CASSLPGADTQYF.